This T cell receptor (beta chain) was identified in a study of post-analysis software for immune sequencing data. Study outcomes and limitations: Controls showed significantly higher normalized Chao1 diversity than did multiple sclerosis patients. With TRBV5-6, TRBV5-1 and TRBV20-1 included, about 5 TRBV segments were more frequent in patients than in controls.

As concerns this clonotype: The antigen remains undetermined.

Prepared libraries of TCR beta cDNA carried unique molecular identifiers. MiXCR was run by TCRdb on the PCR reads, yielding one entry per CDR3 protein. The sample has hundreds of thousands of distinct CDR3 sequences, around 64% seen once. Germline-derived CDR1 and CDR2 are WSHSY and SAAADI. The CDR3 sequence is 17 residues long. V gave up 5 bases and J gave up 8 bases, with 25 bases separating them. This sequence joins TRBV10-2 and TRBJ2-1; D unresolved. The source material was blood. This TCR derives from a girl aged 2-10 years with multiple sclerosis. CDR3 nucleotide sequence: TGCGCCAGCAGTACCCCTTTCGGGCGCCGGGCACTCGATGAGCAGTTCTTC. Amino acid sequence: CASSTPFGRRALDEQFF.